A selection of T cell receptor beta chains follows, all from one sample in a study of response to subunit inactivated influenza vaccine. One entry per CDR3 protein results from TCRdb running MiXCR on the RT-PCR reads. The sample consists of 650,000 or so distinct CDR3 sequences, approximately 15% of them appearing once. The source material was PBMCs from blood, sampled around 15 days before vaccination. Source of these receptors: a man aged 45-60 years who received an inactivated influenza vaccine. Each CDR3 is given with its conserved first and last residue. Fields, in order: V gene, clone size, J gene, D gene, CDR3 DNA, CDR3 protein. D genes are given only for firm matches. Clone sizes are given selectively: once, few, many, or a class where the clone is expanded.

>TRBV6-1|few|TRBJ1-2|TRBD1
TGTGCCAGCAGCCCCACGACAGGGGGAGGAGGCTATGGCTACACCTTC
CASSPTTGGGGYGYTF
>TRBV28|many|TRBJ2-7|TRBD1
TGTGCCAGCAGTCTAAGACAGGGCACGACCTACGAGCAGTACTTC
CASSLRQGTTYEQYF
>TRBV7-9|-|TRBJ2-2|-
TGTGCCAGCAGCTTAGGAGCAGGGCGGACCACCGGGGAGCTGTTTTTT
CASSLGAGRTTGELFF
>TRBV4-2|-|TRBJ2-3|-
TGTGCCAGCAGCCAAGAGTATAATTTGGATACGCAGTATTTT
CASSQEYNLDTQYF
>TRBV20-1|-|TRBJ2-7|TRBD2
TGCAGTGCTAGAAGGACTAGCGGGAGCACCTACGAGCAGTACTTC
CSARRTSGSTYEQYF
>TRBV6-6|-|TRBJ1-1|-
TGTGCCAGCAGCTCAGGGATCGCTGAAGCTTTCTTT
CASSSGIAEAFF
>TRBV20-1|-|TRBJ1-1|-
TGCAGTGCTAGACCTCATCAGGACAGTGAAGCTTTCTTT
CSARPHQDSEAFF
>TRBV10-3|-|TRBJ1-3|-
TGTGCCACAAATTCAGGCCTCTCTGGAAACACCATATATTTT
CATNSGLSGNTIYF
>TRBV10-3|many|TRBJ2-5|-
TGTGCCATCAGGGACTCTCAAGAGACCCAGTACTTC
CAIRDSQETQYF
>TRBV5-6|many|TRBJ2-1|-
TGTGCCAGCAGTTTCGACAGGAGCTCCTACAATGAGCAGTTCTTC
CASSFDRSSYNEQFF
>TRBV5-2|-|TRBJ2-1|-
TGTGCCATCAGCAGGAGGTATAATGAGCAGTTCTTC
CAISRRYNEQFF
>TRBV5-1|-|TRBJ2-1|-
TGCGCCAGCAGCTTGATGACCCAAAGTCCTTCCAATGAGCAGTTCTTC
CASSLMTQSPSNEQFF
>TRBV6-2/TRBV6-3|-|TRBJ2-7|-
TGTGCCAGCTCCACCCCCACGTACAGGGCCCACGAGCAGTACTTC
CASSTPTYRAHEQYF
>TRBV5-1|-|TRBJ2-1|TRBD2
TGCGCCAGCAGCTTGCAGACTAGCGGGACCGGGGGTGAGCAGTTCTTC
CASSLQTSGTGGEQFF
>TRBV12-3/TRBV12-4|many|TRBJ2-5|-
TGTGCCAGCAGTTTAGGGACGGTACAAGAGACCCAGTACTTC
CASSLGTVQETQYF
>TRBV7-2|-|TRBJ1-1|-
TGTGCCAGCAGCTTAAGTGGGGGGGCCACTGAAGCTTTCTTT
CASSLSGGATEAFF
>TRBV7-8|-|TRBJ2-5|TRBD2
TGTGCCAGCAGCTGGACCTATACTAGCGCGGAGACCCAGTCCTTC
CASSWTYTSAETQSF
>TRBV29-1|few|TRBJ2-7|TRBD2
TGCAGCGTGGGGAGGGGACTAGCTGAAGCCTACGAGCAGTACTTC
CSVGRGLAEAYEQYF
>TRBV10-3|-|TRBJ1-6|-
TGTGCCATCAGTGAGAACGGTGAGAATTCACCCCTCCACTTT
CAISENGENSPLHF
>TRBV7-9|few|TRBJ2-2|TRBD1
TGTGCCAGCAGCTTCAGCCGGGGACAGGCGAACACCGGGGAGCTGTTTTTT
CASSFSRGQANTGELFF
>TRBV28|-|TRBJ2-5|TRBD2
TGTGCCAGCAGTTCGGCTTGGACTAGCGGGAGGGCCCTCGCAGAGACCCAGTACTTC
CASSSAWTSGRALAETQYF
>TRBV21-1|few|TRBJ2-3|-
TGTGCCAGCGGAGAGAAGACAGATACGCAGTATTTT
CASGEKTDTQYF
>TRBV4-3|-|TRBJ1-2|TRBD1
TGCGCCAGCAGCCAATCGGGACAGGGGGTCTATGGCTACACCTTC
CASSQSGQGVYGYTF
>TRBV2|few|TRBJ1-4|-
TGTGCCAGCAGTGGTCAGGCCCTAATAGGAGAACTGTTTTTT
CASSGQALIGELFF
>TRBV7-2|few|TRBJ2-7|TRBD1
TGTGCCAGCAGCTTAGATTGGGACAGGGACGAGCAGTACTTC
CASSLDWDRDEQYF
>TRBV20-1|-|TRBJ2-7|TRBD1
TGCAGTGCTAGGAAGGGGACAGGGGACGAGCAGTACTTC
CSARKGTGDEQYF
>TRBV7-8|many|TRBJ1-2|TRBD1
TGTGCCAGCAGCTTAGGGCCCACAGGGGATGGCTACACCTTC
CASSLGPTGDGYTF
>TRBV24-1|-|TRBJ1-1|-
TGTGCCACCAGTTCGGGGAGACAGGACGTGAGGGAGACTGAAGCTTTCTTT
CATSSGRQDVRETEAFF
>TRBV7-9|few|TRBJ1-4|-
TGTGCCAGCAGCTTACTGGACATAAATGAAAAACTGTTTTTT
CASSLLDINEKLFF
>TRBV7-8|-|TRBJ2-1|TRBD1
TGTGCCAGCAGCTTAGCGGGACAGGGGATCAATGAGCAGTTCTTC
CASSLAGQGINEQFF
>TRBV5-1|-|TRBJ1-1|-
TGCGCCAGCAGCCCCAGCTACGGTGAAGCTTTCTTT
CASSPSYGEAFF
>TRBV11-2|few|TRBJ2-3|-
TGTGCCAGCAGCCCATGGGATGGACGGAGAAGTCATACGCAGTATTTT
CASSPWDGRRSHTQYF
>TRBV29-1|many|TRBJ1-1|-
TGCAGCGTCCGGGGCTTGTCTACGTTGGGCACTGAAGCTTTCTTT
CSVRGLSTLGTEAFF
>TRBV6-5|-|TRBJ2-2|TRBD2
TGTGCCAGCAGTTACTCGGGGAGCGGGAGGGACGGGGAGCTGTTTTTT
CASSYSGSGRDGELFF
>TRBV19|few|TRBJ1-1|-
TGTGCCAGTAGCCCGGGCCTCGGAGGCACTGAAGCTTTCTTT
CASSPGLGGTEAFF
>TRBV11-2|few|TRBJ2-4|-
TGTGCCAGCAGCCCTGGTCCAGGAAACATTCAGTACTTC
CASSPGPGNIQYF
>TRBV5-6|-|TRBJ2-7|TRBD1
TGTGCCAGCAGCCGAACGACAGGGCAGTTCTCCTACGAGCAGTACTTC
CASSRTTGQFSYEQYF
>TRBV4-3|many|TRBJ2-2|-
TGCGCCAGCAGCCAAGAGTCGGCAGCTACTTCGAACACCGGGGAGCTGTTTTTT
CASSQESAATSNTGELFF
>TRBV12-3/TRBV12-4|many|TRBJ1-3|TRBD1
TGTGCCAGCAGAACGACAGGGTCTGGAAACACCATATATTTT
CASRTTGSGNTIYF
>TRBV20-1|-|TRBJ2-2|TRBD2
TGCAGTGCTGCCTTGAGTACTAGCGGGAGTCGGGGCACCGGGGAGCTGTTTTTT
CSAALSTSGSRGTGELFF
>TRBV19|few|TRBJ2-1|TRBD2
TGTGCCAGTGCATGGAGATCCGGTATAGCGGGAGACACCTACAATGAGCAGTTCTTC
CASAWRSGIAGDTYNEQFF